This T cell receptor beta chain is from a study of T cell responses to AZD1222 COVID-19 vaccine. TCRdb keeps only in-frame clones here, not all; method: immunoSEQ multiplex PCR. The table shows 100,000 or so clones, with approximately 92% occurring only once. This specimen consisted of peripheral blood, obtained 28 days after the second AZD1222 dose. The origin of this receptor is an adult who received the AZD1222 COVID-19 vaccine.

In nucleotides, the CDR3 is TGTGCCAGCGAAACAGTACTCAGGAACACTGAAGCTTTCTTT. As protein: CASETVLRNTEAFF. This chain joins TRBV2 and TRBJ1-1; D is undetermined. Germline V gene data show CDR1 as SNHLY and CDR2 as FYNNEI. The CDR3 extends over 14 amino acids. V was clipped by 8 bases and J by 1 base, with 14 bases between them.